This TCR beta chain comes out of a study of beta chain features in type 1 diabetes. This clone turned up a few times. Its target is not known. Germline V gene sequence: CDR1 SGDLS, CDR2 YYNGEE. Trimming at V came to 0 bases and at J to 7 bases, leaving 10 bases not matched to a gene. This CDR3 is built from 16 residues. CD4+ naive, central memory, regulatory and stem cell-like memory cells were sorted via CD45RO/CCR7/CD25/CD127/CD95/CD27. Study-wide results and caveats: Insertion counts at VDJ junctions were lower in type 1 diabetes patients, who also showed more deletions there. All four CD4+ subsets of Type 1 diabetes patients contained TCRB CDR3s that were moderately but significantly shorter. Among patients, naive, central memory and Treg TCRB repertoires appeared more similar than among healthy donors.

The authors reverse transcribed all of the isolated RNA, so sequencing captured expressed TCRB transcripts. Here immunoSEQ multiplex PCR was the method, and the copy in TCRdb shows in-frame clones only, minus some. The sample lists 250,000 to 350,000 clones, more than 9.5% occurring once. The sequence derives from a woman aged 25 to 39 in good health. The specimen was naive CD4+ T cells from blood. The chain uses TRBV9 and TRBJ2-5; TRBD2 matches 9 bases. The DNA for the CDR3 is TGTGCCAGCAGCGTAGACCTGGCGGGAGGGCTGCGGACCCAGTACTTC. The encoded protein is CASSVDLAGGLRTQYF.